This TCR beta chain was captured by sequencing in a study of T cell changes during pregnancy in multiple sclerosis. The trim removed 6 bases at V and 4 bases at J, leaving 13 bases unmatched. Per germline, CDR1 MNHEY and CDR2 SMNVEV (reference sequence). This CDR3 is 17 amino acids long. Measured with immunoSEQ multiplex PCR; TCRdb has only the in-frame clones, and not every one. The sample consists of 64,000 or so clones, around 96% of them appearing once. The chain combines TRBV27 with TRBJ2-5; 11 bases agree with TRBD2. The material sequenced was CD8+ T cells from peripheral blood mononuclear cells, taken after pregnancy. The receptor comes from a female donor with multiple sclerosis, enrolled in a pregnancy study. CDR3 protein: CASSSPLAGGLGETQYF. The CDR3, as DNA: TGTGCCAGCAGCTCCCCCCTAGCGGGAGGCTTAGGAGAGACCCAGTACTTC.